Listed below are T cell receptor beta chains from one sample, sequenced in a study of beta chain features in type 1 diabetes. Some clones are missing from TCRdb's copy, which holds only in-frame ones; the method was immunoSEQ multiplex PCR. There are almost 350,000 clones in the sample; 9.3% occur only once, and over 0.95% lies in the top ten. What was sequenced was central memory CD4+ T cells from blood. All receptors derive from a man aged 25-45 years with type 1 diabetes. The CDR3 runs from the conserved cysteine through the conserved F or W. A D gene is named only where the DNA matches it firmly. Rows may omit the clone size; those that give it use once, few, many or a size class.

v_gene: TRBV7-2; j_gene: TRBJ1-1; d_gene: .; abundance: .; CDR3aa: CASSSGRNTEAFF; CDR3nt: TGTGCCAGCAGCTCAGGGCGGAACACTGAAGCTTTCTTT
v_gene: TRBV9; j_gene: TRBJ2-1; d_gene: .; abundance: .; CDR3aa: CASSASGVGSYNEQFF; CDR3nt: TGTGCCAGCAGCGCGTCCGGGGTAGGGAGCTACAATGAGCAGTTCTTC
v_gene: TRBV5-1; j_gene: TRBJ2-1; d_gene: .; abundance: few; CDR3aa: CASSPGPYNEQFF; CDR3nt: TGCGCCAGCAGCCCCGGGCCTTACAATGAGCAGTTCTTC
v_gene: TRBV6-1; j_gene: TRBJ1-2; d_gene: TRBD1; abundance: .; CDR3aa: CASSEREGARYGYTF; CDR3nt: TGTGCCAGCAGTGAACGGGAGGGGGCAAGATATGGCTACACCTTC
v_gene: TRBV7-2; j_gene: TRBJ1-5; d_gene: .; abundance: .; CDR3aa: CASSLEGRSSNQPQHF; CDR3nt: TGTGCCAGCAGCTTAGAGGGCCGGTCCAGCAATCAGCCCCAGCATTTT
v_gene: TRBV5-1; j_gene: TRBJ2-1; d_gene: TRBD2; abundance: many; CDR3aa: CASSLTSGAGYNEQFF; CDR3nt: TGCGCCAGCAGCTTGACTAGCGGGGCCGGTTACAATGAGCAGTTCTTC
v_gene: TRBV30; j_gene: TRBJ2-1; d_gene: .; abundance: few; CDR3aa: CAWSFGTSRRNEQFF; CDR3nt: TGTGCCTGGAGTTTCGGGACGTCCCGGCGCAATGAGCAGTTCTTC
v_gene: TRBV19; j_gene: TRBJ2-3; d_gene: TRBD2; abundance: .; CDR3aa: CASSMDGLVSTDTQYF; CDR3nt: TGTGCCAGTAGTATGGACGGACTAGTCTCCACAGATACGCAGTATTTT
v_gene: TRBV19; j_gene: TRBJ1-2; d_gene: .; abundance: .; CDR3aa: CASSMEDTIRGYTF; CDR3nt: TGTGCCAGTAGTATGGAGGACACAATAAGAGGCTACACCTTC
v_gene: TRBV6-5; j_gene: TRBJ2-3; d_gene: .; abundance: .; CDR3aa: CASSYRLDQYF; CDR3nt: TGTGCCAGCAGTTACCGGTTAGATCAGTATTTT
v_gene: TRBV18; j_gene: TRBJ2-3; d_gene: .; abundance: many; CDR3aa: CASSPLSWTGGRGTDTQYF; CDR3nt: TGTGCCAGCTCACCACTGTCATGGACCGGGGGTCGAGGCACAGATACGCAGTATTTT
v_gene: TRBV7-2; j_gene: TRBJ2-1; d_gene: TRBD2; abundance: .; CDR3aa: CASSRTGTSGGAVGEQFF; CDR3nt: TGTGCCAGCAGCAGGACCGGGACTAGCGGGGGGGCCGTTGGTGAGCAGTTCTTC
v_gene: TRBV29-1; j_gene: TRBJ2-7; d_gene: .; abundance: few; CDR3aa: CSVGRSGSGSEQYF; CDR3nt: TGCAGCGTTGGACGGTCGGGAAGTGGATCCGAGCAGTACTTC
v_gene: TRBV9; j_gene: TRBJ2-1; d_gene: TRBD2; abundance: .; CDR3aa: CASSVDLSGANEQFF; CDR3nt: TGTGCCAGCAGCGTAGATTTAAGCGGGGCTAATGAGCAGTTCTTC
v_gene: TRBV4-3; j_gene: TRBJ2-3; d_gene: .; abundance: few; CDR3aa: CASSRDFGTQYF; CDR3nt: TGCGCCAGCAGCCGGGATTTCGGTACGCAGTATTTT
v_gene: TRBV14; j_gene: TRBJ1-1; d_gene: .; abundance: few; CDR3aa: CASSQRARATEAFF; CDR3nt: TGTGCCAGCAGCCAACGGGCCAGGGCAACTGAAGCTTTCTTT
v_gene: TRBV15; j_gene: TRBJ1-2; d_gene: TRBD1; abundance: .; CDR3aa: CATSRVNRDSNYGYTF; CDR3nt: TGTGCCACCAGCAGAGTTAACCGGGACAGTAACTATGGCTACACCTTC
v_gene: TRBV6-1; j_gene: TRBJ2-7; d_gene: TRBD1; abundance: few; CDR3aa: CASSKGTGPYEQYF; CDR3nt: TGTGCCAGCAGTAAGGGGACAGGGCCCTACGAGCAGTACTTC
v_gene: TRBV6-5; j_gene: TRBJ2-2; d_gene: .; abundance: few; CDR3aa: CASGLGELFF; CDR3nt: TGTGCCAGCGGCTTAGGGGAGCTGTTTTTT
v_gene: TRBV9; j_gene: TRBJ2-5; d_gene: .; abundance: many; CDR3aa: CASSVAGLETQYF; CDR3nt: TGTGCCAGCAGCGTAGCAGGGCTAGAGACCCAGTACTTC
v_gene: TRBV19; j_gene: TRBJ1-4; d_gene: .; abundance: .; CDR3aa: CASTPGRANEKLFF; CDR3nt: TGTGCCAGTACCCCGGGACGGGCGAATGAAAAACTGTTTTTT
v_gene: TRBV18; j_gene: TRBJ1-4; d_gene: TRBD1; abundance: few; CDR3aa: CASSLTGDEKLFF; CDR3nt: TGTGCCAGCTCACTGACAGGGGATGAAAAACTGTTTTTT
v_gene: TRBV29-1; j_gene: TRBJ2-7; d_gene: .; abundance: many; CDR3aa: CSVRQEDYYEQYF; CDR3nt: TGCAGCGTGCGACAGGAGGATTACTACGAGCAGTACTTC
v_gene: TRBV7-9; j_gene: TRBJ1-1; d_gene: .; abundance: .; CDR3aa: CASSLRENTEAFF; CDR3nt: TGTGCCAGCAGCTTAAGGGAAAACACTGAAGCTTTCTTT
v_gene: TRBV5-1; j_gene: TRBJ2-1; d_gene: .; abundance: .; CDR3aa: CASSLSTRYNEQFF; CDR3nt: TGCGCCAGCAGCTTGTCGACTAGGTACAATGAGCAGTTCTTC
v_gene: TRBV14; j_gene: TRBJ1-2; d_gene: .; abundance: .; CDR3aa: CASSLDATGGYTF; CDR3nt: TGTGCCAGCAGCCTGGACGCCACGGGAGGCTACACCTTC
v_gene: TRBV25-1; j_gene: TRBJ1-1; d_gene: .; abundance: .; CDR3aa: CASSVGGAAAFF; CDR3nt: TGTGCCAGCAGTGTTGGGGGGGCGGCAGCTTTCTTT
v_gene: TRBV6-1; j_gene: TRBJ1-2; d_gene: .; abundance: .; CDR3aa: CASSEMEGNDYGYTF; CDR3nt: TGTGCCAGCAGTGAAATGGAGGGGAACGACTATGGCTACACCTTC
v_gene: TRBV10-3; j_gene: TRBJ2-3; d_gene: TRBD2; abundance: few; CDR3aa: CAISPGTSGAGVGDTQYF; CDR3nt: TGTGCCATCAGTCCCGGGACTAGCGGGGCCGGGGTCGGGGATACGCAGTATTTT
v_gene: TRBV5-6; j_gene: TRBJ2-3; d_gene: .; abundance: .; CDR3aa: CASSLGSVADTQYF; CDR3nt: TGTGCCAGCAGCTTGGGAAGTGTTGCAGATACGCAGTATTTT
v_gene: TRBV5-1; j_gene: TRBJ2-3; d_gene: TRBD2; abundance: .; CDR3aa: CASSPGTSGGTDTQYF; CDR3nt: TGCGCCAGCAGCCCCGGGACTAGCGGGGGGACAGATACGCAGTATTTT
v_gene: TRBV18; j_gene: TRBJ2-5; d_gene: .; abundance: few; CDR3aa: CASSLGGAGETQYF; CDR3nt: TGTGCCAGCTCCCTCGGAGGGGCGGGAGAGACCCAGTACTTC
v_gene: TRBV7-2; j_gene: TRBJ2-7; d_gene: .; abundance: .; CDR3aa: CASSAVRAYEQYF; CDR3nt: TGTGCCAGCAGCGCGGTCCGGGCCTACGAGCAGTACTTC
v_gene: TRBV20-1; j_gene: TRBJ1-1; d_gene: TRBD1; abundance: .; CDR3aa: CRGTAGDQAFF; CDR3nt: TGCAGAGGGACAGCGGGGGATCAAGCTTTCTTT
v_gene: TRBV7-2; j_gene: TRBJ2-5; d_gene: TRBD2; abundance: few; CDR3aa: CASSPNSGVQETQYF; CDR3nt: TGTGCCAGCAGCCCGAATAGCGGGGTCCAAGAGACCCAGTACTTC
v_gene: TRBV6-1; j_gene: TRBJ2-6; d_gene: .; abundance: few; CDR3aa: CACQTRSGANVLTF; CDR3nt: TGTGCCTGCCAGACTAGATCTGGGGCCAACGTCCTGACTTTC
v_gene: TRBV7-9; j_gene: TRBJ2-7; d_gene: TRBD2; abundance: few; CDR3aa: CASSLAVGGREQYF; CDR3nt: TGTGCCAGCAGCTTAGCCGTGGGAGGGCGCGAGCAGTACTTC
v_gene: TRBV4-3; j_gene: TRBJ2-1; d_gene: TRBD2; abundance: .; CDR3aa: CASSQGGSGGPNEQFF; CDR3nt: TGCGCCAGCAGCCAAGGGGGCAGCGGGGGGCCCAATGAGCAGTTCTTC
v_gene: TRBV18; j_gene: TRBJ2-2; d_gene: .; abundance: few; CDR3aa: CASSPPGDRLNTGELFF; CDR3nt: TGTGCCAGCTCACCACCCGGCGATAGGCTGAACACCGGGGAGCTGTTTTTT
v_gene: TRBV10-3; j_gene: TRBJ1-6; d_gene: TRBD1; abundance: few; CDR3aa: CAISEPQGANSPLHF; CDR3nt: TGTGCCATCAGTGAGCCCCAGGGGGCTAATTCACCCCTCCACTTT
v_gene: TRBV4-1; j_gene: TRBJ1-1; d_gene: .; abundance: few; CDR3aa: CASSGILKGTEAFF; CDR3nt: TGCGCCAGCAGTGGGATTTTGAAGGGCACTGAAGCTTTCTTT
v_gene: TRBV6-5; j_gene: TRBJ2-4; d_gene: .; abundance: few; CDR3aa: CAVAGTLAKNIQYF; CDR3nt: TGTGCGGTAGCCGGGACATTAGCCAAAAACATTCAGTACTTC
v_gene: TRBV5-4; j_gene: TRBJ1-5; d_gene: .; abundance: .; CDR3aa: CASSLEGQPQHF; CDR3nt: TGTGCCAGCAGCTTGGAGGGTCAGCCCCAGCATTTT
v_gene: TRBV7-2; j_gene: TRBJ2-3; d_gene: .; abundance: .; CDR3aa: CASRRVSFDTQYF; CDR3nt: TGTGCCAGCAGGCGGGTATCTTTCGATACGCAGTATTTT
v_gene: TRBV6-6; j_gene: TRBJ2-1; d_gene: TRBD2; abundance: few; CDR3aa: CASSFFQASGGNEQFF; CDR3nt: TGTGCCAGCAGTTTCTTCCAGGCTAGCGGTGGGAATGAGCAGTTCTTC